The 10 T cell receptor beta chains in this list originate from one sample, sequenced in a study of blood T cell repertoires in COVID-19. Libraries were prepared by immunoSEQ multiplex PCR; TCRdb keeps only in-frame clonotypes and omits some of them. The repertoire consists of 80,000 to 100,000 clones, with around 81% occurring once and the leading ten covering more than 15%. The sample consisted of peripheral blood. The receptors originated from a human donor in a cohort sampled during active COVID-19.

The CDR3 loop reads CASSLYLIVNTEAFF. For the CDR3, the DNA is TGTGCCAGCAGCTTGTATTTAATAGTTAACACTGAAGCTTTCTTT. V gene TRBV5-6 combines with J gene TRBJ1-1; D is uncertain. The CDR3 loop spans 15 amino acids. CDR1 and CDR2 from the germline V gene are SGHDT and YYEEEE. With 1 base removed from V and 2 bases from J, the gap between germline ends came to 12 bases.

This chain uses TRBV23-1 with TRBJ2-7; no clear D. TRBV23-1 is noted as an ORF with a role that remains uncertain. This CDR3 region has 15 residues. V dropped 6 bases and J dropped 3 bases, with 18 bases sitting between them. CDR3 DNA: TGCGCCAGCAGCCCACCAGAGGAATTCGACTACGAGCAGTACGTC. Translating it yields CASSPPEEFDYEQYV.

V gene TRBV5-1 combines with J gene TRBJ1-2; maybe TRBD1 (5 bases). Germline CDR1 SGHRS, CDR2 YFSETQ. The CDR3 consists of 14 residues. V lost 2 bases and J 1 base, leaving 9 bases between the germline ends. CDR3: CASSFPDINYGYTF. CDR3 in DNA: TGCGCCAGCAGCTTCCCGGACATTAACTATGGCTACACCTTC.

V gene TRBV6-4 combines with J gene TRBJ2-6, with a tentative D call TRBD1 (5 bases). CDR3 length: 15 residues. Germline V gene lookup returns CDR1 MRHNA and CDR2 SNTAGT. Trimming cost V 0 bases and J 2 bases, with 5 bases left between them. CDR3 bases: TGTGCCAGCAGTGACTCAGGGGCTGGGGCCAACGTCCTGACTTTC. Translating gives CASSDSGAGANVLTF.

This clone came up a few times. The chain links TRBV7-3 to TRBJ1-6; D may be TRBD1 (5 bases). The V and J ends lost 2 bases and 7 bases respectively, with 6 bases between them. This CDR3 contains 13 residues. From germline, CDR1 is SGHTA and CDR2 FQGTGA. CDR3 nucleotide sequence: TGTGCCAGCAGCTTATGGACAAATTCACCCCTCCACTTT. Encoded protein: CASSLWTNSPLHF.

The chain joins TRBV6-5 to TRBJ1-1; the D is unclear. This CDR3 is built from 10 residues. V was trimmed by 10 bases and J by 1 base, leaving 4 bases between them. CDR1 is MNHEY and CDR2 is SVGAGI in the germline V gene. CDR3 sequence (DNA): TGTGCCACCTCGAACACTGAAGCTTTCTTT. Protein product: CATSNTEAFF.

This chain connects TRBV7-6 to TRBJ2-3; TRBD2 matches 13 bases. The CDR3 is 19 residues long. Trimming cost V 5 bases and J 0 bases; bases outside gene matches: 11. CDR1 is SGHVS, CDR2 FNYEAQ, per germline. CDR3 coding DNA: TGTGCCAGCAGCCTTGGACTAGCGGGAGATCTTAATAGCACAGATACGCAGTATTTT. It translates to CASSLGLAGDLNSTDTQYF.

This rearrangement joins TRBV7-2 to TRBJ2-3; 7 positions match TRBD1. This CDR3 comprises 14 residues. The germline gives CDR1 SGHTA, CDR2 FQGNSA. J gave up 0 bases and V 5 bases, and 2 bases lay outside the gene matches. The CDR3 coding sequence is TGTGCCAGCAGCCCGGGACAGAGCACAGATACGCAGTATTTT. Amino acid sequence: CASSPGQSTDTQYF.

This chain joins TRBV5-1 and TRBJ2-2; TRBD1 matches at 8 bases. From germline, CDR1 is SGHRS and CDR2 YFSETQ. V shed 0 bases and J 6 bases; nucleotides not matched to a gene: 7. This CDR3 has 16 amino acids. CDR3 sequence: CASSLEGQELSGELFF. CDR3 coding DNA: TGCGCCAGCAGCTTGGAGGGACAGGAATTATCCGGGGAGCTGTTTTTT.

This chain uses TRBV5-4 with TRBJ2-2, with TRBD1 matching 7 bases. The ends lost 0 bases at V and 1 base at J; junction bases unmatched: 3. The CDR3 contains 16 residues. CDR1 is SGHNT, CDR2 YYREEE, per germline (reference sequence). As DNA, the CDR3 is TGTGCCAGCAGCTTGGACGGGACAGAGAACACCGGGGAGCTGTTTTTT. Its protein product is CASSLDGTENTGELFF.